This T cell receptor (beta chain) appears in the sequencing data of a study of T cells in Graves' hyperthyroidism and ophthalmopathy. Absent ophthalmopathy progression within 18 months defined stable Graves' hyperthyroidism. Clinical symptoms, serum thyroxine, TRAb, thyroid ultrasound and orbital computed tomography informed diagnoses. Authors of the study amplified TCR beta CDR3 regions from RNA transcripts. TCR CDR3 regions were first amplified by RT-PCR with HTBI primers. TCRdb re-called the multiplex PCR reads with MiXCR, one entry per CDR3 protein. The sample lists roughly 700,000 distinct CDR3 sequences, approximately 36% occurring once. Ten or more counts support this clonotype. Antigen specificity is unknown. This CDR3 contains 15 residues. Trimming removed 0 bases from V and 4 bases from J, with 12 bases in between. Study findings and constraints: Ophthalmopathy was identified by the model a median approximately six months ahead of onset.

The rearrangement joins TRBV12-3 or TRBV12-4 to TRBJ1-1, with D unclear. The sequenced sample consisted of blood. The sequence was collected from a woman aged 40 to 50 with Graves' hyperthyroidism. For the CDR3, the DNA is TGTGCCAGCAGTTTAGCGCGGATAGGAATCACTGAAGCTTTCTTT. Translation: CASSLARIGITEAFF.